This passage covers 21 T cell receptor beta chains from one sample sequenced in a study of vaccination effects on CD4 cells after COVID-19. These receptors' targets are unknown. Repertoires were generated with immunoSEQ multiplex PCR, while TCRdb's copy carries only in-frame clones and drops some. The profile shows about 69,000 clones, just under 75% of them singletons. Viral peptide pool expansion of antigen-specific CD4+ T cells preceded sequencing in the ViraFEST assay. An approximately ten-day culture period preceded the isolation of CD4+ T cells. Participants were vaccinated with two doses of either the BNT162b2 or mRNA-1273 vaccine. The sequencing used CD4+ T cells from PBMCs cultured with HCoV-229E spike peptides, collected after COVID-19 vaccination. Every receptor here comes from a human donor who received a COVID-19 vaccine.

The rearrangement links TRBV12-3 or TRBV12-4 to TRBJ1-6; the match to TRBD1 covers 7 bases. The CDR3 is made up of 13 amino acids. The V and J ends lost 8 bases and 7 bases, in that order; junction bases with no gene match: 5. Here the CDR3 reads CASLQGYNSPLHF. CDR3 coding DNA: TGTGCCAGCCTACAGGGGTACAATTCACCCCTCCACTTT.

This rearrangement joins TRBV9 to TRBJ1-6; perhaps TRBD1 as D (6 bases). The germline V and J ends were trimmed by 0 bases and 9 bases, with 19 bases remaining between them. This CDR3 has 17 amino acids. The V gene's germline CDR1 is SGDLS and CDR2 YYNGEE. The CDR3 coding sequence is TGTGCCAGCAGCGTAGCCCCTCAACAGGGAACCGGTTCACCCCTCCACTTT. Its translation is CASSVAPQQGTGSPLHF.

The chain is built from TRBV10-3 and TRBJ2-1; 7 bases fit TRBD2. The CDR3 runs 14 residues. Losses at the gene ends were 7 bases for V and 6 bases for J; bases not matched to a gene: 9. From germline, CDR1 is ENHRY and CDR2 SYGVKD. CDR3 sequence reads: CAITAGEFGNEQFF. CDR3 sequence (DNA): TGTGCCATCACCGCGGGGGAATTTGGCAATGAGCAGTTCTTC.

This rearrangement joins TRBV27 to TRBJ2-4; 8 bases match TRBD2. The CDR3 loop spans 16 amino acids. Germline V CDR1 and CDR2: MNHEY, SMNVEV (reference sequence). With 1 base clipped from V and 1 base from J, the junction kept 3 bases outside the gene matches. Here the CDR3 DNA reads TGTGCCAGCAGTTTATTAGGCGGGGGGGCCAAAAACATTCAGTACTTC. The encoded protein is CASSLLGGGAKNIQYF.

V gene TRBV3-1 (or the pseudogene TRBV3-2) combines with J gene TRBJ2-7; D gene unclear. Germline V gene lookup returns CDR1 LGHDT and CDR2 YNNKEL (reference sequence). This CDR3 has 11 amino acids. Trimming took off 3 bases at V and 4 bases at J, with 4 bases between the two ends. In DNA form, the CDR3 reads TGTGCCAGCAGCCATTCATACGAGCAGTACGTC. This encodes CASSHSYEQYV.

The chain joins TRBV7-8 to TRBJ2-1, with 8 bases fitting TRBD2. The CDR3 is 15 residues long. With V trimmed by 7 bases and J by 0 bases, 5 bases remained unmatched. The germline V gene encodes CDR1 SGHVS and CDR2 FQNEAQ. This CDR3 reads CASTRLANSYNEQFF. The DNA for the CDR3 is TGTGCCAGCACCAGACTAGCGAACTCCTACAATGAGCAGTTCTTC.

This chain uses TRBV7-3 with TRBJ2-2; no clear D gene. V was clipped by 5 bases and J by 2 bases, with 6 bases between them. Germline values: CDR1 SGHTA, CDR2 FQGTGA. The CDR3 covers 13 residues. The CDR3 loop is CASSPFNTGELFF. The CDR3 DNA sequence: TGTGCCAGCAGCCCGTTTAACACCGGGGAGCTGTTTTTT.

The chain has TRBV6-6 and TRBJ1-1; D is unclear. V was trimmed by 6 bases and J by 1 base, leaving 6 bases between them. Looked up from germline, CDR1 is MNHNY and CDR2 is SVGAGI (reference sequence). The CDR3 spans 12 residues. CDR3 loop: CASRQQNTEAFF. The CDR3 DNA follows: TGTGCCAGCAGGCAACAGAACACTGAAGCTTTCTTT.

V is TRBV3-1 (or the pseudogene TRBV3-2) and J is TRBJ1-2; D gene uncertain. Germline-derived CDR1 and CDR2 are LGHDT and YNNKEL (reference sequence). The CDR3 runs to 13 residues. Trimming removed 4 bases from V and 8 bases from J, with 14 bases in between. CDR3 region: CASSPTDRRGYTF. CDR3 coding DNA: TGTGCCAGCAGCCCCACGGACCGCCGAGGCTACACCTTC.

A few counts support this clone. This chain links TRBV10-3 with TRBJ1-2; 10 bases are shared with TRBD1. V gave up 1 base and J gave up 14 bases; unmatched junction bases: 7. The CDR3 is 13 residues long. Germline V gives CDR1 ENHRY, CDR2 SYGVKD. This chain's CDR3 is CAISELADRGATF. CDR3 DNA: TGTGCCATCAGTGAGTTAGCGGACAGGGGGGCAACCTTC.

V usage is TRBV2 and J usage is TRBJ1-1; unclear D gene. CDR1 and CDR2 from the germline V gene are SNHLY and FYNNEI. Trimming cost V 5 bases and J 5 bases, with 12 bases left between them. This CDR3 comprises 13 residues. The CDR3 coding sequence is TGTGCCAGCAGTCGTAACCCTAGGACTGAAGCTTTCTTT. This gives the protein CASSRNPRTEAFF. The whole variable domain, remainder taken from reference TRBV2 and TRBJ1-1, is EPEVTQTPSHQVTQMGQEVILRCVPISNHLYFYWYRQILGQKVEFLVSFYNNEISEKSEIFDDQFSVERPDGSNFTLKIRSTKLEDSAMYFCASSRNPRTEAFFGQGTRLTVV.

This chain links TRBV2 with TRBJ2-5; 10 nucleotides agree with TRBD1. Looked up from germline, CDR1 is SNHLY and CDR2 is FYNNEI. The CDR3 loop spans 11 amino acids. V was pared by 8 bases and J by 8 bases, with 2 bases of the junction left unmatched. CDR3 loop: CASGQGETQYF. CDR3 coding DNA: TGTGCCAGCGGACAGGGGGAAACCCAGTACTTC.

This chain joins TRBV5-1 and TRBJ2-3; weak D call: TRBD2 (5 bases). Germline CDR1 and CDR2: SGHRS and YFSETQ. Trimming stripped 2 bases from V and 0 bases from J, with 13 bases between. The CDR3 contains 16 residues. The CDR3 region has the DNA TGCGCCAGCAGCTTCGGACTCGTCCTAAGCACAGATACGCAGTATTTT. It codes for CASSFGLVLSTDTQYF. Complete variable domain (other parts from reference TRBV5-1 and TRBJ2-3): KAGVTQTPRYLIKTRGQQVTLSCSPISGHRSVSWYQQTPGQGLQFLFEYFSETQRNKGNFPGRFSGRQFSNSRSEMNVSTLELGDSALYLCASSFGLVLSTDTQYFGPGTRLTVL.

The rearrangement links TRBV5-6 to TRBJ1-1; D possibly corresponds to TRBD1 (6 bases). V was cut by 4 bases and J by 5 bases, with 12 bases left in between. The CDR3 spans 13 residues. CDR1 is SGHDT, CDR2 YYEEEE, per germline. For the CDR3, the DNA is TGTGCCAGCAGCCTCGACAGGCGAACTGAAGCTTTCTTT. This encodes CASSLDRRTEAFF.

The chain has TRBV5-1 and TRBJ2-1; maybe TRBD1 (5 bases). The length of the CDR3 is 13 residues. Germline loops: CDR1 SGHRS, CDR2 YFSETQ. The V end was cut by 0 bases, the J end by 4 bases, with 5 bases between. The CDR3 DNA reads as TGCGCCAGCAGCTTGGGACAGTACAATGAGCAGTTCTTC. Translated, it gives CASSLGQYNEQFF.

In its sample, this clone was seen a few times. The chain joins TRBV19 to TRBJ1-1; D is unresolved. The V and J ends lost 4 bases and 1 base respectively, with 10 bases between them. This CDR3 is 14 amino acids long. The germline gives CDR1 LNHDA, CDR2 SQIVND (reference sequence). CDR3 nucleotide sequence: TGTGCCAGTAGTACCACCCCTACGAACACTGAAGCTTTCTTT. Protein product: CASSTTPTNTEAFF.

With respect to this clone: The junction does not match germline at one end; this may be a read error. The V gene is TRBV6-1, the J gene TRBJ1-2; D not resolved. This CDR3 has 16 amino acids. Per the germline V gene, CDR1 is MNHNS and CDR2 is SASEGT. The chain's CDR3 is CASSEALAFPNYGYTF. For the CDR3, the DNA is TGTGCCAGCAGCGAAGCGTTGGCCTTTCCTAACTATGGCTACACCTTC.

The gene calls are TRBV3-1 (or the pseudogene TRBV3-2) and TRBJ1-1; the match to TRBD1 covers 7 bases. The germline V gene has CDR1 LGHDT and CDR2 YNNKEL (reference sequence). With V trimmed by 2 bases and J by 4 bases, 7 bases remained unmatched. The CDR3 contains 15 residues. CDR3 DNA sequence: TGTGCCAGCAGCCAACGAATCAGGGGGAGCACTGAAGCTTTCTTT. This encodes CASSQRIRGSTEAFF.

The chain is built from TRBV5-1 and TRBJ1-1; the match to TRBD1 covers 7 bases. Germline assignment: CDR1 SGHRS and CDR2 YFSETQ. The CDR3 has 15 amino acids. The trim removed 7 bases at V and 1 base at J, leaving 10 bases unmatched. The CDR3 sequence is CASLIGNRGNTEAFF. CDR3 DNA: TGCGCCAGCCTTATAGGGAACAGGGGGAACACTGAAGCTTTCTTT.

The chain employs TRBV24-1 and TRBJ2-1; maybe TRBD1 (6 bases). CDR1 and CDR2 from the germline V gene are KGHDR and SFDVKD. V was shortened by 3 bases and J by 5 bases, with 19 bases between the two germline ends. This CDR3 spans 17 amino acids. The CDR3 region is CATSDPTGTKENNEQFF. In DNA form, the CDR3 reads TGTGCCACCAGTGATCCAACCGGGACAAAAGAGAACAATGAGCAGTTCTTC.

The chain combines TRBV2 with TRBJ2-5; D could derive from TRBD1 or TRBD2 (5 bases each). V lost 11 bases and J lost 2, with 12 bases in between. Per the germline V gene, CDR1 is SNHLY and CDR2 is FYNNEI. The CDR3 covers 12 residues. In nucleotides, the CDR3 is TGTGCCGGGGGAAACAGGCAAGAGACCCAGTACTTC. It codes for CAGGNRQETQYF.